These 18 T cell receptor beta chains were sequenced from one sample in a study of blood T cells in healthy people across ages. Together with a sample-barcoded 5' primer, a J-beta primer mix was included in a second PCR lasting roughly 6 to 12 cycles. TCRdb re-called the 5' RACE reads with MiXCR, one entry per CDR3 protein. The sample holds about 670,000 distinct CDR3 sequences; roughly half are singletons and the top ten take roughly 14%. The sample was blood. These receptors were taken from an elderly woman in good health.

The J gene is TRBJ1-2, the V gene TRBV4-1; 7 bases align to TRBD1. Germline loops: CDR1 MGHRA, CDR2 YSYEKL. J gave up 1 base and V 4 bases, and 24 bases lay outside the gene matches. There are 21 residues in the CDR3. The CDR3 protein is CASSRRITDSSSGTVNYGYTF. The CDR3, as DNA: TGCGCCAGCAGCCGGCGTATAACCGATTCATCTAGCGGGACAGTTAACTATGGCTACACCTTC.

This clonotype was seen many times. This chain connects TRBV6-6 to TRBJ2-7; D unclear. V lost 0 bases, J lost 4 bases, and 16 bases lay in between. The CDR3 runs to 16 residues. CDR1 and CDR2 (germline): MNHNY, SVGAGI (reference sequence). CDR3 amino acids: CASSYSIETAFYEQYF. In DNA, the CDR3 is TGTGCCAGCAGTTACTCGATCGAGACGGCCTTTTACGAGCAGTACTTC.

CDR3 coding DNA: TGTGCCAGCAGCCGGATCCCCCATGAGCAGTTCTTC. This gives the protein CASSRIPHEQFF. The chain couples TRBV6-2 or TRBV6-3 to TRBJ2-1, with D uncertain. The V end lost 6 bases, the J end lost 8 bases, and 11 bases lay between the germline ends. The CDR3 consists of 12 residues. Germline CDR1 is MNHEY and CDR2 is SVGEGT.

In regard to this clonotype: This clone may be a read error of a much larger clone one base away. This rearrangement joins TRBV25-1 to TRBJ2-5; TRBD2 might be the D (5 bases). Looked up from germline, CDR1 is MGHDK and CDR2 is SYGVNS. V shed 7 bases and J shed 5 bases, with 11 bases lying between them. This CDR3 contains 12 residues. The CDR3 nucleotides read TGTGCCAGCACCGGAGGCTGGGAGACCCAGTACTTC. This sequence encodes CASTGGWETQYF.

For this clonotype: A clone one base away is much larger, so this may be a read error. The CDR3 DNA follows: TGTGCCAGCAGCCCGACTAGCCGGAGCACAGATACGCAGTATTTT. Translation: CASSPTSRSTDTQYF. The V gene is TRBV3-1, the J gene TRBJ2-3; 7 bases agree with TRBD2. The CDR3 is made up of 15 amino acids. Germline V gene lookup returns CDR1 LGHDT and CDR2 YNNKEL (reference sequence). Trimming cost V 4 bases and J 0 bases; bases outside gene matches: 4.

V usage is TRBV20-1 and J usage is TRBJ1-5; D is unclear. V was shortened by 2 bases and J by 7 bases, with 12 bases between the two germline ends. Per germline, CDR1 DFQATT and CDR2 SNEGSKA (reference sequence). The CDR3 totals 13 residues. The CDR3 nucleotides read TGCAGTGCTAGACGAGAGGGTGGACAGCCCCAGCATTTT. Amino acids: CSARREGGQPQHF.

This clonotype was recorded many times. The gene calls are TRBV27 and TRBJ2-7, with D possibly TRBD1 on 6 matching bases. There are 12 residues in the CDR3. Per the germline V gene, CDR1 is MNHEY and CDR2 is SMNVEV (reference sequence). CDR3 protein: CASGHGTYEQYF. Written as DNA, the CDR3 is TGTGCTTCGGGACACGGAACCTACGAGCAGTACTTC.

Notes on this clonotype: A junction end diverges from the germline sequence, so it may reflect a read error. The chain's CDR3 is CASRHSGGSTDAQYF. CDR3 nucleotides: TGTGCCAGCAGACATAGCGGAGGGAGCACAGATGCGCAGTATTTT. The chain has TRBV12-3 or TRBV12-4 and TRBJ2-3, with D possibly TRBD2 on 6 matching bases. The CDR3 covers 15 residues.

For this clonotype: Germline and junction disagree at one end, which may indicate a read error. The chain combines TRBV25-1 with TRBJ2-1; D might be TRBD1 or TRBD2, each matching 8 bases. The J call could be wrong; TRBJ2-7 is a better fit for the DNA end. Per the germline V gene, CDR1 is MGHDK and CDR2 is SYGVNS. This CDR3 region has 20 residues. This CDR3 reads CAGSKDRVAWGLGGLNEQYF. CDR3 bases: TGTGCCGGCAGCAAGGACAGGGTGGCTTGGGGACTAGGAGGTCTCAATGAGCAGTACTTC.

The rearrangement uses TRBV2 and TRBJ2-2; D is perhaps TRBD1 or TRBD2 (5 bases each). The CDR3 is made up of 13 amino acids. Trimming stripped 6 bases from V and 3 bases from J, with 8 bases between. CDR1 and CDR2 (germline): SNHLY, FYNNEI. CDR3 nucleotide sequence: TGTGCCAGCAGCCCGGGACACACCGGGGAGCTGTTTTTT. This gives the protein CASSPGHTGELFF.

The rearrangement uses TRBV19 and TRBJ2-5, with 11 bases fitting TRBD1. The trim removed 6 bases at V and 7 bases at J, leaving 10 bases unmatched. This CDR3 region has 15 residues. Germline V lookup: CDR1 LNHDA, CDR2 SQIVND (reference sequence). The CDR3 DNA reads TGTGCCAGTAGCACTTTACCCGGGACAGGGGGGACCCAGTACTTC. Protein: CASSTLPGTGGTQYF.

This clonotype was recorded a few times. This may be a read error: a much more frequent sequence differs by one nucleotide. The chain uses TRBV9 and TRBJ2-1; a weak D match, TRBD1 (5 bases). The DNA end is a closer match to TRBJ2-7, so the J assignment may be wrong. This CDR3 region has 17 residues. The germline V gene has CDR1 SGDLS and CDR2 YYNGEE. The CDR3 sequence: CASSVERQIYSYNEQYF. CDR3 DNA sequence: TGTGCCAGCAGCGTTGAAAGACAGATCTACTCCTACAATGAGCAGTACTTC.

Comment on this clonotype: A read error may account for a junction end that differs from germline. The V gene is TRBV29-1, the J gene TRBJ1-2; D is perhaps TRBD1 (5 bases). Germline loops: CDR1 SQVTM, CDR2 ANQGSEA. The length of the CDR3 is 11 residues. The DNA for the CDR3 is TGCAGCGGGGGGGGGACGAATGGCCACACCTTC. Amino acid sequence: CSGGGTNGHTF.

The DNA for the CDR3 is TGTGCCAGCAGCTTAAGGGGAGACATTCAGTACTTC. Translation gives CASSLRGDIQYF. The chain combines TRBV7-2 with TRBJ2-4; D could derive from TRBD1 or TRBD2 (5 bases each). Germline V gene lookup returns CDR1 SGHTA and CDR2 FQGNSA. The CDR3 contains 12 residues. V lost 2 bases and J lost 8, with 7 bases in between.

This clonotype was seen ten or more times. The V gene is TRBV20-1, the J gene TRBJ2-6, with D possibly matching TRBD1 (6 bases). CDR3 length: 14 amino acids. In germline, CDR1 is DFQATT, CDR2 SNEGSKA (reference sequence). V lost 6 bases, J lost 1 base, and 10 bases lay in between. As DNA, the CDR3 is TGCAGTGCCCTTAGGGGGTCTGGGGCCAACGTCCTGACTTTC. Its translation: CSALRGSGANVLTF.

Regarding this clonotype: This sequence may be a read error, since a much larger clone differs from it by one base. This chain connects TRBV9 to TRBJ2-7; a possible D gene is TRBD2 (6 bases). V was trimmed by 1 base and J by 6 bases, leaving 8 bases between them. Germline-derived CDR1 and CDR2 are SGDLS and YYNGEE. This CDR3 contains 12 residues. The CDR3 is CASSVRRGEQYF. DNA for the CDR3: TGTGCCAGCAGCGTAAGGAGGGGCGAGCAGTACTTC. Drawing the rest from reference TRBV9 and TRBJ2-7, the complete variable domain is DSGVTQTPKHLITATGQRVTLRCSPRSGDLSVYWYQQSLDQGLQFLIQYYNGEERAKGNILERFSAQQFPDLHSELNLSSLELGDSALYFCASSVRRGEQYFGPGTRLTVT.

This clonotype was detected ten times or more. J is TRBJ2-7 and V is TRBV9; 14 bases are shared with TRBD2. There are 16 residues in the CDR3. J lost 7 bases, V lost 0 bases, and 6 bases had no gene match. Germline assignment: CDR1 SGDLS and CDR2 YYNGEE. The CDR3 loop is CASSVAPGLAGAEQYF. The CDR3 DNA is TGTGCCAGCAGCGTAGCTCCGGGACTAGCGGGAGCAGAGCAGTACTTC.

In regard to this clonotype: This may be a read error, as it is one base from a much larger clone. CDR3 sequence: CSVQRQGKTQFF. In DNA form, the CDR3 reads TGCAGCGTTCAAAGACAGGGAAAGACCCAGTTCTTC. This chain links TRBV29-1 with TRBJ2-1; 7 bases fit TRBD1. The J segment lost 13 bases and the V segment lost 5 bases, leaving 11 bases of the junction unmatched. This CDR3 spans 12 amino acids. Germline values: CDR1 SQVTM, CDR2 ANQGSEA.